This T cell receptor beta chain was observed in a study of T cells in Graves' hyperthyroidism and ophthalmopathy. Findings and limits, study-wide: Blood samples included most of the expanded thyroid clonotypes exceeding 0.001. Onset of ophthalmopathy came a median approximately 6.9 months after the model predicted it.

Template material for amplifying TCR beta CDR3 regions consisted of RNA transcripts. HTBI primers were the set used in a first-round RT-PCR of the TCR CDR3. One entry per CDR3 protein, called by TCRdb with MiXCR from the multiplex PCR reads. The data hold around 350,000 distinct CDR3 sequences, with around 14% observed a single time. CDR3 length equals 14 residues. The V gene's germline CDR1 is MNHEY and CDR2 SVGEGT. Between the trimmed V and J ends, which lost 6 bases and 5 bases, there was a span of 15 bases. Hyperthyroidism patients were newly diagnosed, had disease duration under 2 months, and were aged 18 to 65 years. About this clonotype: No antigen is known for it.

This receptor was obtained from a woman between 18 and 29 years old with Graves' hyperthyroidism. The sequencing sample was made of blood. This rearrangement joins TRBV6-2 or TRBV6-3 to TRBJ2-3; a possible D gene is TRBD2 (6 bases). The CDR3 protein is CASRIKSGVDTQYF. DNA for the CDR3: TGTGCCAGCAGAATTAAGTCGGGGGTAGATACGCAGTATTTT.